This T cell receptor (beta chain) was recorded in a study of beta chain features in type 1 diabetes. Study background: Sorted cells examined across all samples numbered around 99,000,000.

Trimming left V 0 bases short and J 4 bases short, with 9 bases between. There are 14 residues in the CDR3. In germline, CDR1 is SGDLS, CDR2 YYNGEE. The entirety of the isolated RNA underwent reverse transcription, so expressed TCRB transcripts were sequenced. Clones were read by immunoSEQ multiplex PCR, and TCRdb kept only the in-frame ones, dropping some. The table lists about 250,000 clones, around 14% of them singletons. Sorted cells reached over 95% purity in every population. The sample was naive CD4+ T cells from blood. This clonotype was obtained from a woman between 40 and 55 years old in good health. The V and J genes are TRBV9 and TRBJ2-3, with D possibly matching TRBD1 (5 bases). The CDR3 loop is CASSVARGSDTQYF. The CDR3 region has the DNA TGTGCCAGCAGCGTAGCAAGGGGCTCAGATACGCAGTATTTT.